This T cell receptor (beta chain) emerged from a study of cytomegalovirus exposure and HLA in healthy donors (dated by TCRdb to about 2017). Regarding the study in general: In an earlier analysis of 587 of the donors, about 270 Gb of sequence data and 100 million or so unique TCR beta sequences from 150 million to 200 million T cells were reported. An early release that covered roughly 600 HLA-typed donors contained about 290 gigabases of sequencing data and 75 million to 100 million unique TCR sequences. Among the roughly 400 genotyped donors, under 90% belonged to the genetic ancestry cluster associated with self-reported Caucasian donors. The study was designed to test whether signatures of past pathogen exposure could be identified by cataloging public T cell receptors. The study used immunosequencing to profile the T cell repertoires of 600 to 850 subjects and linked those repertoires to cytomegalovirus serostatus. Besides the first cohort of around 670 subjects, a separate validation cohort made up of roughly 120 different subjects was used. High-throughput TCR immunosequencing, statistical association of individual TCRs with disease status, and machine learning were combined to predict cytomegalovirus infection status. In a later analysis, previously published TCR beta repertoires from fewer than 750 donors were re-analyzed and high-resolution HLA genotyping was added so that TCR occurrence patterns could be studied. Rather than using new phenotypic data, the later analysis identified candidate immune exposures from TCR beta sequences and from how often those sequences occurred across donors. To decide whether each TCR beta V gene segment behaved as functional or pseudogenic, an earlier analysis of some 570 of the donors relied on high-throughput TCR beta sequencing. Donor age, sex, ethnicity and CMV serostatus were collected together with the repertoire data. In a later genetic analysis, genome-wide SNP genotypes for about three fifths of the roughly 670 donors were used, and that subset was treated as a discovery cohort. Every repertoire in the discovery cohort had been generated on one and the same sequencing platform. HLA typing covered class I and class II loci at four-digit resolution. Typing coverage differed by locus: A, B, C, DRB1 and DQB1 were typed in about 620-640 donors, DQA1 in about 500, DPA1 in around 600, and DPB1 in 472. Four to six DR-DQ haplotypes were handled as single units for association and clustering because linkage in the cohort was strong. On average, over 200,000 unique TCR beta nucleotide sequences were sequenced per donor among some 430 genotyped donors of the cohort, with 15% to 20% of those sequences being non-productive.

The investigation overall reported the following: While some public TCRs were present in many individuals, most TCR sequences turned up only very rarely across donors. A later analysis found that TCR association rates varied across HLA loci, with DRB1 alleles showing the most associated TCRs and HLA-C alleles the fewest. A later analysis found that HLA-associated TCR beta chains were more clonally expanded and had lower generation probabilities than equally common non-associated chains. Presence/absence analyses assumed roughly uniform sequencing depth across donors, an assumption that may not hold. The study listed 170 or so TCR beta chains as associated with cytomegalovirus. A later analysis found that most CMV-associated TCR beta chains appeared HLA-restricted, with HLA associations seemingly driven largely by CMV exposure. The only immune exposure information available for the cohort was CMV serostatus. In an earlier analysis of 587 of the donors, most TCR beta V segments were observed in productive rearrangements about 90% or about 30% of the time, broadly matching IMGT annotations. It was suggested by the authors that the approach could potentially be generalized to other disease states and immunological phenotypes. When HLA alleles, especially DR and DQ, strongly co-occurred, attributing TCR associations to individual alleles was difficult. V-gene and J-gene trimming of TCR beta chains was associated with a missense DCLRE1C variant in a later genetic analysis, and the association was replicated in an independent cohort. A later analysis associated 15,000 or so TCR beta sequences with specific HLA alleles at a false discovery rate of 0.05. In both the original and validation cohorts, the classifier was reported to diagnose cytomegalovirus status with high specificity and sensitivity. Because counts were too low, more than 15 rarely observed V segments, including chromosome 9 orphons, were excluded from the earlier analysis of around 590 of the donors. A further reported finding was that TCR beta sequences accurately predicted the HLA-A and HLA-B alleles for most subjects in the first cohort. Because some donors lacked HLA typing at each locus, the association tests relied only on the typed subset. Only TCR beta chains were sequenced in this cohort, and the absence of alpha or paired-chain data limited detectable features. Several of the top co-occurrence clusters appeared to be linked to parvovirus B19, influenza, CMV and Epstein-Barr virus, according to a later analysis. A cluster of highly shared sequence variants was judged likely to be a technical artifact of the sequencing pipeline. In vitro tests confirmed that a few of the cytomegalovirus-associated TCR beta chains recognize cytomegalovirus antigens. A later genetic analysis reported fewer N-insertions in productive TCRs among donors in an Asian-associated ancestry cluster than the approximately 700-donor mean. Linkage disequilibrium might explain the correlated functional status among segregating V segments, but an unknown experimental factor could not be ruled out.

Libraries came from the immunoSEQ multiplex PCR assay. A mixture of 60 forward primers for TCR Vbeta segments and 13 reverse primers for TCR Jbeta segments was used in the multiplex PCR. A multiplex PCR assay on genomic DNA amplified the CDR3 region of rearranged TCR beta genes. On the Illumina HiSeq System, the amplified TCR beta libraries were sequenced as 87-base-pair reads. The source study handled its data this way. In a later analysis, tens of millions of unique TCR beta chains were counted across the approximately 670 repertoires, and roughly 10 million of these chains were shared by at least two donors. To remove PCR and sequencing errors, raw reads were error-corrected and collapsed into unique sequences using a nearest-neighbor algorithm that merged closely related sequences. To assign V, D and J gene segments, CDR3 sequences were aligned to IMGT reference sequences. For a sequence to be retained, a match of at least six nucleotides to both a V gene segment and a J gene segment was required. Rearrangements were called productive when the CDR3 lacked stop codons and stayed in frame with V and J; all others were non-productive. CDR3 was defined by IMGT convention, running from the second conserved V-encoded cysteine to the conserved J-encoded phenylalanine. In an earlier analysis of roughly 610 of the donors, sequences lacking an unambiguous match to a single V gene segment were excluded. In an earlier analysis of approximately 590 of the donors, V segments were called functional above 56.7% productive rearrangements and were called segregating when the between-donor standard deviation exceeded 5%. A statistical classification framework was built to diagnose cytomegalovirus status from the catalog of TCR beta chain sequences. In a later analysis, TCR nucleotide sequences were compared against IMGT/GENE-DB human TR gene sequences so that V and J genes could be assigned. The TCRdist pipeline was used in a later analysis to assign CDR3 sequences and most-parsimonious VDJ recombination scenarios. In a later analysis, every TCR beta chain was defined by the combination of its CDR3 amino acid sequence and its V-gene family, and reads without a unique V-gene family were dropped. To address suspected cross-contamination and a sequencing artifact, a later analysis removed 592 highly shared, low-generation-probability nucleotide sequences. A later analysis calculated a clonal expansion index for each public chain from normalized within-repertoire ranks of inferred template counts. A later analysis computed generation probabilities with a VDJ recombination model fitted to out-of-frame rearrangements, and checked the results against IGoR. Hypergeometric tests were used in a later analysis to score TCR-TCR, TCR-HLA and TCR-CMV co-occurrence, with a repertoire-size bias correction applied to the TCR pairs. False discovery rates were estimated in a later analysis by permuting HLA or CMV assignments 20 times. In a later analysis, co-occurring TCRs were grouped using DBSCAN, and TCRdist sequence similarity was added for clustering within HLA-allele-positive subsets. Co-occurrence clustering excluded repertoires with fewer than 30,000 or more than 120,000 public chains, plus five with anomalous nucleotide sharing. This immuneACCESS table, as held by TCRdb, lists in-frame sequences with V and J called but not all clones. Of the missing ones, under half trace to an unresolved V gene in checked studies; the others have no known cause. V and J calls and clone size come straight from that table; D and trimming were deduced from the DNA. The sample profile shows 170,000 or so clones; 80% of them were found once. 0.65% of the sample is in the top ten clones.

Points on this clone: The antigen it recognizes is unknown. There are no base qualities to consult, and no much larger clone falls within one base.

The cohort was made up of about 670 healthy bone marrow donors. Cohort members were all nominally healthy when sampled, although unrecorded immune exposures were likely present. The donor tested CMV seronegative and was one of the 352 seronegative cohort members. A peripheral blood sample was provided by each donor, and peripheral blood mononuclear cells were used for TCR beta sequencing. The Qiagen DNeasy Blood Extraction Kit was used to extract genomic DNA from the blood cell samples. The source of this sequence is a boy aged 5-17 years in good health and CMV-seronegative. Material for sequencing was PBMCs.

The DNA is as follows: TGTGCCAGCAGCCTAGCGGGGGCGAGGACCGGGGAGCTGTTTTTT. This encodes CASSLAGARTGELFF. The rearrangement joined TRBV6-6 to TRBJ2-2, and 10 bases in between align with TRBD2. After removal of 6 bases from V and 5 bases from J, the junction retains 6 bases not matched to a gene. Taken from the germline V gene (reference sequence), the CDR1 and CDR2 loops are MNHNY and SVGAGI. The CDR3, from cysteine to phenylalanine, totals 15 residues. Only the CDR3 part of the read is kept: 45 bases, read in frame from the first base.